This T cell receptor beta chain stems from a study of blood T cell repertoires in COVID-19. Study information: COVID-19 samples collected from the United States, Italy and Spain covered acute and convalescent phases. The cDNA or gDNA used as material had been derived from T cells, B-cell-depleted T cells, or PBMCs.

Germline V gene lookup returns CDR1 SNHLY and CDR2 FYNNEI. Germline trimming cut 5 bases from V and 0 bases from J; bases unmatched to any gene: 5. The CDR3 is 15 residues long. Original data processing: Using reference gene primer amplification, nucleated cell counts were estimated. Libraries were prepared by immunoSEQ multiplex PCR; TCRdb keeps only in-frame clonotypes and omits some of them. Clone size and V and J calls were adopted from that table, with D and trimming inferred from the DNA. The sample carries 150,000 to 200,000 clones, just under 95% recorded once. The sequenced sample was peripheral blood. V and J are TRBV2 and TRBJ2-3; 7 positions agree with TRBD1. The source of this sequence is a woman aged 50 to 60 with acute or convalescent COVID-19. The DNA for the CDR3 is TGTGCCAGCAGTTTTCCGGGACAGAGCACAGATACGCAGTATTTT. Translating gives CASSFPGQSTDTQYF.